This is a list of T cell receptor beta chains from one sample in a study of vaccination and CD4 T cells after COVID-19. Using its own MiXCR run on the PCR reads, TCRdb lists one record per CDR3 protein. The repertoire consists of thousands of distinct CDR3 sequences, with about two fifths occurring once and the leading ten covering less than 40%. These receptors' antigens are unknown. Sequenced sample: CD4+ T cells from blood, cultured in vitro. The receptor source for this set is a human donor in good health. Each CDR3 is given with its conserved first and last residue. Fields, in order: J gene, clone size, D gene, V gene, CDR3 protein, CDR3 DNA. A D gene is named only where the DNA matches it firmly. A clone size is listed for some rows: how often the clone was seen (once, few, many), or a class if it is expanded.

>TRBJ1-2|-|-|TRBV19
CASIGWGQNYGYTF
TGTGCCAGTATTGGCTGGGGGCAGAACTATGGCTACACCTTC
>TRBJ2-2|-|-|TRBV5-1
CASSLQVNTGELFF
TGCGCCAGCAGCTTGCAGGTGAACACCGGGGAGCTGTTTTTT
>TRBJ2-5|-|TRBD2|TRBV5-1
CASSWEGPRETQYF
TGCGCCAGCAGCTGGGAGGGGCCCAGGGAGACCCAGTACTTC
>TRBJ1-5|-|-|TRBV2
CASSEGGYSQPQHF
TGTGCCAGCAGTGAAGGGGGGTATAGTCAGCCCCAGCATTTT
>TRBJ2-1|few|-|TRBV6-1
CASSPNPWQNNEQFF
TGTGCCAGCAGTCCAAACCCCTGGCAGAACAATGAGCAGTTCTTC
>TRBJ2-7|-|-|TRBV7-3
CASSPNNWDEQYF
TGTGCCAGCAGCCCTAATAACTGGGACGAGCAGTACTTC
>TRBJ2-7|-|-|TRBV27
CASSLGRGPKAYEQYF
TGTGCCAGCAGTTTAGGCAGGGGTCCGAAAGCCTACGAGCAGTACTTC
>TRBJ1-1|-|-|TRBV20-1
CSARAGHMNTEAFF
TGCAGTGCTAGGGCGGGACACATGAACACTGAAGCTTTCTTT
>TRBJ1-5|-|-|TRBV6-1
CASSVSGLNNQPQHF
TGTGCCAGCAGTGTATCCGGACTCAACAATCAGCCCCAGCATTTT
>TRBJ2-1|-|-|TRBV20-1
CSTRDRTHYNEQFF
TGCAGTACTAGAGATCGAACCCACTACAATGAGCAGTTCTTC
>TRBJ2-1|-|-|TRBV10-3
CAISESTRSNEQFF
TGTGCCATCAGTGAGTCGACTAGGAGCAATGAGCAGTTCTTC
>TRBJ1-5|-|-|TRBV4-2
CASSPERGNQPQHF
TGTGCCAGCAGCCCAGAGAGAGGCAATCAGCCCCAGCATTTT
>TRBJ1-2|once|TRBD1|TRBV5-1
CASSDRQGGNYGYTF
TGCGCCAGCAGCGACCGACAGGGGGGCAACTATGGCTACACCTTC
>TRBJ1-2|once|-|TRBV4-1
CASSQDSGPSGYTF
TGCGCCAGCAGCCAAGATTCAGGGCCTTCTGGCTACACCTTC
>TRBJ1-1|-|-|TRBV2
CASRGALAFF
TGTGCCAGCAGAGGGGCTCTCGCTTTCTTT
>TRBJ1-1|few|-|TRBV10-3
CAISGQANTEAFF
TGTGCCATCAGTGGACAGGCGAACACTGAAGCTTTCTTT
>TRBJ1-6|few|TRBD1|TRBV11-2
CASSRLKGEGGTASPLHF
TGTGCCAGCAGCCGGCTTAAGGGGGAAGGGGGGACAGCTTCACCCCTCCACTTT
>TRBJ2-7|few|-|TRBV7-6
CASSPGPNYEQYF
TGTGCCAGCAGCCCAGGACCTAACTACGAGCAGTACTTC
>TRBJ1-1|-|TRBD1|TRBV7-8
CASSRTGGTEAFF
TGTGCCAGCAGCCGGACAGGGGGCACTGAAGCTTTCTTT
>TRBJ1-2|few|TRBD1|TRBV27
CASSFTGTGDYGYTF
TGTGCCAGCAGTTTTACCGGGACAGGGGACTATGGCTACACCTTC
>TRBJ2-1|-|TRBD2|TRBV28
CASSPRLAGYNEQFF
TGTGCCAGCAGTCCTCGACTAGCGGGGTACAATGAGCAGTTCTTC
>TRBJ2-7|large|-|TRBV7-9
CASSFGGMDEQYF
TGTGCCAGCAGCTTTGGAGGGATGGACGAGCAGTACTTC
>TRBJ1-1|-|-|TRBV5-1
CASSLTRRNTEAFF
TGCGCCAGCAGCCTGACACGACGGAACACTGAAGCTTTCTTT
>TRBJ1-1|once|-|TRBV30
CAWSVPDRNTEAFF
TGTGCCTGGAGTGTACCGGACAGAAACACTGAAGCTTTCTTT
>TRBJ2-7|-|-|TRBV2
CASSLTKGGNEQYF
TGTGCCAGCAGCCTGACGAAGGGAGGTAACGAGCAGTACTTC
>TRBJ2-2|-|TRBD2|TRBV15
CATAGGTGELFF
TGTGCCACGGCGGGGGGGACCGGGGAGCTGTTTTTT
>TRBJ1-5|-|-|TRBV29-1
CSVKEGNNQPQHF
TGCAGCGTAAAGGAAGGTAACAATCAGCCCCAGCATTTT
>TRBJ2-5|-|TRBD1|TRBV20-1
CSARTGQMETQYF
TGCAGTGCTAGGACGGGACAGATGGAGACCCAGTACTTC
>TRBJ2-5|-|TRBD2|TRBV11-1
CASSGTSGGETQYF
TGTGCCAGCAGCGGGACTAGCGGGGGGGAGACCCAGTACTTC
>TRBJ1-2|large|-|TRBV5-1
CASSLAGENYGYTF
TGCGCCAGCAGCTTGGCAGGGGAGAACTATGGCTACACCTTC
>TRBJ1-2|few|-|TRBV20-1
CSAMGTPEIGYTF
TGCAGTGCTATGGGGACGCCTGAGATTGGCTACACCTTC
>TRBJ1-5|few|-|TRBV6-5
CASSYGGGQPQHF
TGTGCCAGCAGTTACGGAGGAGGACAGCCCCAGCATTTT
>TRBJ1-1|-|TRBD1|TRBV12-3/TRBV12-4
CASSEFPPTGYTEAFF
TGTGCCAGCAGTGAGTTCCCCCCGACAGGGTACACTGAAGCTTTCTTT
>TRBJ1-5|few|-|TRBV6-1
CASRGPSDNQPQHF
TGTGCCAGCAGGGGACCGTCAGACAATCAGCCCCAGCATTTT
>TRBJ1-1|-|-|TRBV12-3/TRBV12-4
CASRYFAEAFF
TGTGCCAGCAGGTACTTCGCTGAAGCTTTCTTT
>TRBJ2-3|few|TRBD2|TRBV6-5
CASSYSGTSGADTQYF
TGTGCCAGCAGTTACTCCGGGACTAGCGGGGCAGATACGCAGTATTTT
>TRBJ1-5|-|-|TRBV6-1
CASLETGSIDNQPQHF
TGTGCCAGCCTTGAAACAGGGTCAATTGACAATCAGCCCCAGCATTTT
>TRBJ1-5|few|-|TRBV6-1
CASRGLNQPQHF
TGTGCCAGCAGGGGTCTCAATCAGCCCCAGCATTTT
>TRBJ1-3|once|-|TRBV6-1
CASSPQPAGNTIYF
TGTGCCAGCAGTCCCCAGCCGGCTGGAAACACCATATATTTT
>TRBJ1-6|-|-|TRBV6-4
CASSRIGRLNSPLHF
TGTGCCAGCAGTAGAATCGGACGGCTAAATTCACCCCTCCACTTT
>TRBJ2-1|once|-|TRBV20-1
CSAEGRGAYNEQFF
TGCAGTGCCGAAGGACGGGGGGCTTACAATGAGCAGTTCTTC
>TRBJ2-2|-|-|TRBV24-1
CATSDKGTGELFF
TGTGCCACCAGTGATAAGGGGACCGGGGAGCTGTTTTTT
>TRBJ1-1|-|-|TRBV4-2
CASSQEGLTEAFF
TGTGCCAGCAGCCAAGAGGGGCTCACTGAAGCTTTCTTT
>TRBJ2-6|-|-|TRBV19
CASNRWSSGADVLTF
TGTGCCAGCAACCGTTGGAGCTCTGGGGCCGACGTCCTGACTTTC